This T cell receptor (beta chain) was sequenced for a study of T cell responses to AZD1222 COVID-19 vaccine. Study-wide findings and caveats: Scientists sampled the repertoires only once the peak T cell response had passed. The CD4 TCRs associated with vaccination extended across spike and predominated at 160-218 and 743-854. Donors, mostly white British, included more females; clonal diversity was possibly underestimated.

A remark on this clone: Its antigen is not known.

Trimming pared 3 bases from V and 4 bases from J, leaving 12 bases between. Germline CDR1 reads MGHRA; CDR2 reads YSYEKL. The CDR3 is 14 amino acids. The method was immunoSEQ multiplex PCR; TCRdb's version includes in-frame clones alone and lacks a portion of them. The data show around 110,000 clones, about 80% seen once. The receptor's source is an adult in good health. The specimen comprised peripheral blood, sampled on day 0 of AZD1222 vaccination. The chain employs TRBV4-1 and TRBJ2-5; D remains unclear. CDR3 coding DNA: TGCGCCAGCAGCCATAGAGAGGCTGTAGAGACCCAGTACTTC. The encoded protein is CASSHREAVETQYF.